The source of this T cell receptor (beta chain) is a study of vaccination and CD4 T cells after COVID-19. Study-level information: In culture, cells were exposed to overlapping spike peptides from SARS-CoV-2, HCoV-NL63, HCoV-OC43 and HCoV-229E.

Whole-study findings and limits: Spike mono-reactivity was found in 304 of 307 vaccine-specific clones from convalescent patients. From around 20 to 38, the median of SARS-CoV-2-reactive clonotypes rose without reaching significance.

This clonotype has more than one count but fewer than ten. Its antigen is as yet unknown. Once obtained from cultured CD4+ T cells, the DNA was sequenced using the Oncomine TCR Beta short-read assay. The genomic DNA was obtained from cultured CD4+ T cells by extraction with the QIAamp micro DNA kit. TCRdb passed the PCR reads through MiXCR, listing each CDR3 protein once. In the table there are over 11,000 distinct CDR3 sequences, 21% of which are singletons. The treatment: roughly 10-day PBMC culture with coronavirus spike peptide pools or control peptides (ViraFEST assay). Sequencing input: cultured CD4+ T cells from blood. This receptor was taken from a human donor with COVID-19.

CDR3 bases: TGCAGTGCTAGAGATACTAGCGGGGCCTCCTACGAGCAGTACTTC. It translates to CSARDTSGASYEQYF. This chain uses TRBV20-1 with TRBJ2-7, with 10 positions matching TRBD2. Germline trimming cut 0 bases from V and 0 bases from J; bases unmatched to any gene: 2. Germline assignment: CDR1 DFQATT and CDR2 SNEGSKA (reference sequence). The CDR3 loop spans 15 amino acids.